This TCR beta chain was sequenced in a study of CD8+ T cells in alopecia areata. The V and J ends lost 3 bases and 5 bases respectively, with 7 bases between them. CDR1 is ENHRY and CDR2 is SYGVKD in the germline V gene. The CDR3 is made up of 12 amino acids. Extracted RNA was reverse transcribed into cDNA, the sequencing template. TCRdb's table, derived via immunoSEQ multiplex PCR, lists solely in-frame clones and lacks some. The sample lists about 190,000 clones, 60% to 70% seen once, with about 0.69% in the top ten. Documented treatment: oral pan-JAK inhibitor, 5-10 mg twice daily. This clonotype was obtained from a human donor with alopecia areata. The input for sequencing was CD4+ T cells sorted from blood, taken at week 4, from a patient treated with tofacitinib. This chain uses TRBV10-3 with TRBJ2-5; D not resolved. The CDR3 DNA reads as TGTGCCATCAGTGAAACGAGGGAGACCCAGTACTTC. It encodes CAISETRETQYF.